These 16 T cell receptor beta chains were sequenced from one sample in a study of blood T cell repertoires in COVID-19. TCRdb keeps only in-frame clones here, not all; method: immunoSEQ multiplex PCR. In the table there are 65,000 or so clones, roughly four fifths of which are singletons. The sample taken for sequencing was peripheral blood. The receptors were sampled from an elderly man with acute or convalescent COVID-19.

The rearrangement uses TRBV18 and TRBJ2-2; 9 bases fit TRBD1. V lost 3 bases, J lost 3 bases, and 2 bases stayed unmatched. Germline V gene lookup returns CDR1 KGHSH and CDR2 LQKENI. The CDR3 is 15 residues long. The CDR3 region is CASSPGQGHTGELFF. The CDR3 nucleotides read TGTGCCAGCTCACCGGGACAGGGACACACCGGGGAGCTGTTTTTT. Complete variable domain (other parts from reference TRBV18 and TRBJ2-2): NAGVMQNPRHLVRRRGQEARLRCSPMKGHSHVYWYRQLPEEGLKFMVYLQKENIIDESGMPKERFSAEFPKEGPSILRIQQVVRGDSAAYFCASSPGQGHTGELFFGEGSRLTVL.

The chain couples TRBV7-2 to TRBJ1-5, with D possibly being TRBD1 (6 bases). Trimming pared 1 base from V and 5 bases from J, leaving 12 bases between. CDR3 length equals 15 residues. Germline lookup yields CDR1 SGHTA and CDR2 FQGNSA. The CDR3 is CASSLERWTDQPQHF. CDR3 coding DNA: TGTGCCAGCAGCTTAGAGAGGTGGACAGATCAGCCCCAGCATTTT.

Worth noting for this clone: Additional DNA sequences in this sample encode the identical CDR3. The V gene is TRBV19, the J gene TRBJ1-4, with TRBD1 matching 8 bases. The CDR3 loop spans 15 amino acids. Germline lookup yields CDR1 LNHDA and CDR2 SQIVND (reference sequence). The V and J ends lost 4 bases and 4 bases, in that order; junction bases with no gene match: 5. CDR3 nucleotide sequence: TGTGCCAGTAGTACTGGACAGGGCTTTAATGAAAAACTGTTTTTT. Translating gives CASSTGQGFNEKLFF. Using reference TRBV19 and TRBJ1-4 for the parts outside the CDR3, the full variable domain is DGGITQSPKYLFRKEGQNVTLSCEQNLNHDAMYWYRQDPGQGLRLIYYSQIVNDFQKGDIAEGYSVSREKKESFPLTVTSAQKNPTAFYLCASSTGQGFNEKLFFGSGTQLSVL.

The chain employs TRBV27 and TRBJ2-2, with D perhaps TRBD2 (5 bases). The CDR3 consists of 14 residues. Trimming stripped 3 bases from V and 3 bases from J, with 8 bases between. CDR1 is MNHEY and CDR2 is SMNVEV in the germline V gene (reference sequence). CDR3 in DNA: TGTGCCAGCAGTTTTGAGGGTTACACCGGGGAGCTGTTTTTT. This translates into CASSFEGYTGELFF.

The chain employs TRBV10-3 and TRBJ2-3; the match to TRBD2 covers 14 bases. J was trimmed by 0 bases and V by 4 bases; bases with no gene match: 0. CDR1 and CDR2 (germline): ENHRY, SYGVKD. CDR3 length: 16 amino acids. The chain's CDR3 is CAISGTSGRSTDTQYF. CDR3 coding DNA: TGTGCCATCAGTGGGACTAGCGGGAGGAGCACAGATACGCAGTATTTT.

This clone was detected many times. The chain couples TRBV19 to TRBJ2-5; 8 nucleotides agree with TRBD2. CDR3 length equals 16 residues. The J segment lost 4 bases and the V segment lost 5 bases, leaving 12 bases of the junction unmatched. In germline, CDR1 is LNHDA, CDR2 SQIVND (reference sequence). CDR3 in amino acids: CASSDSGGASIETQYF. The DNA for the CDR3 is TGTGCCAGTAGTGACTCGGGGGGGGCATCTATAGAGACCCAGTACTTC.

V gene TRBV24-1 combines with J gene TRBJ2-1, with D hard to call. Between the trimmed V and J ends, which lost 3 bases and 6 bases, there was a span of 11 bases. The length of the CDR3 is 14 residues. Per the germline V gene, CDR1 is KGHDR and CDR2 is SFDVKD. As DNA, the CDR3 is TGTGCCACCAGTGATATTGGTTCCAGCAATGAGCAGTTCTTC. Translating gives CATSDIGSSNEQFF.

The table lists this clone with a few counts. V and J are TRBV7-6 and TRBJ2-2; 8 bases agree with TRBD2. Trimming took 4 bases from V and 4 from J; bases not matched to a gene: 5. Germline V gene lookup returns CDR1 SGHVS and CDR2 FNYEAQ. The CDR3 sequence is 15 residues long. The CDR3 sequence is CASSSGTSATGELFF. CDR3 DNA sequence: TGTGCCAGCAGCTCAGGGACTAGTGCCACCGGGGAGCTGTTTTTT.

The DNA of the CDR3 is TGTGCCAGTAGGGGACAGGGATACTCTGGGGCCAACGTCCTGACTTTC. Its protein is CASRGQGYSGANVLTF. The chain couples TRBV19 to TRBJ2-6, with 9 bases identical to TRBD1. V lost 6 bases, J lost 0 bases, and 3 bases stayed unmatched. CDR3 size: 16 residues. Germline values: CDR1 LNHDA, CDR2 SQIVND (reference sequence). Complete variable domain (other parts from reference TRBV19 and TRBJ2-6): DGGITQSPKYLFRKEGQNVTLSCEQNLNHDAMYWYRQDPGQGLRLIYYSQIVNDFQKGDIAEGYSVSREKKESFPLTVTSAQKNPTAFYLCASRGQGYSGANVLTFGAGSRLTVL.

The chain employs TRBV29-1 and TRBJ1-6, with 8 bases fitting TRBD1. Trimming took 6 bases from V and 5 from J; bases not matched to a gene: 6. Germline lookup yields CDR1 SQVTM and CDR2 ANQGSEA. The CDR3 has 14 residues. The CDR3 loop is CSVPGTGDNSPLHF. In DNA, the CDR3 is TGCAGCGTCCCCGGGACAGGAGATAATTCACCCCTCCACTTT. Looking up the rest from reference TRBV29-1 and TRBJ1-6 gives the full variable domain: SAVISQKPSRDICQRGTSLTIQCQVDSQVTMMFWYRQQPGQSLTLIATANQGSEATYESGFVIDKFPISRPNLTFSTLTVSNMSPEDSSIYLCSVPGTGDNSPLHFGNGTRLTVT.

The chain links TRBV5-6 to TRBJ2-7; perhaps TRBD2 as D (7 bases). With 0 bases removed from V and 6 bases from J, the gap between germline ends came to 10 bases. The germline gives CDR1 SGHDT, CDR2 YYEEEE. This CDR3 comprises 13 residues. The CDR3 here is CASSLDRGGEQYF. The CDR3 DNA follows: TGTGCCAGCAGCTTGGATAGGGGGGGCGAGCAGTACTTC.

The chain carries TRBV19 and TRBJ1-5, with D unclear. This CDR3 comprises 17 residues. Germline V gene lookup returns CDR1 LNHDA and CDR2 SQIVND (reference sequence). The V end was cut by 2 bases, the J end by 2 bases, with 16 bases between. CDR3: CASSITGQRSGNQPQHF. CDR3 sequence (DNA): TGTGCCAGTAGTATAACGGGTCAGAGGTCGGGCAATCAGCCCCAGCATTTT.

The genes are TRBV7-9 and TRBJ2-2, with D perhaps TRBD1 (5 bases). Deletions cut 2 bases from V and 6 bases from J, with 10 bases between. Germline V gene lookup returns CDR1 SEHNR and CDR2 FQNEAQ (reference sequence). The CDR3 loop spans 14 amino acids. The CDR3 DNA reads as TGTGCCAGCAGCTTAACAGGTCCCCCCGGGGAGCTGTTTTTT. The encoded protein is CASSLTGPPGELFF.

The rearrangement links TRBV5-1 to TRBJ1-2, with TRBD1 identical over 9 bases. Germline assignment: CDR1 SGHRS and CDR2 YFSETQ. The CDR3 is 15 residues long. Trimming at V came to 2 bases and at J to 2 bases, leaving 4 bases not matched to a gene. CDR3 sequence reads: CASSFTGGRNYGYTF. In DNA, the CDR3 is TGCGCCAGCAGCTTCACAGGGGGCCGAAACTATGGCTACACCTTC.

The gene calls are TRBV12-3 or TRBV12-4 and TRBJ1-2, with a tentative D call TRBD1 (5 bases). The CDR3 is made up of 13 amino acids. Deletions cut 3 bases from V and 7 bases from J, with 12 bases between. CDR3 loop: CASSFSQQGGYTF. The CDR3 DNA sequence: TGTGCCAGCAGTTTTTCTCAGCAGGGTGGCTACACCTTC.

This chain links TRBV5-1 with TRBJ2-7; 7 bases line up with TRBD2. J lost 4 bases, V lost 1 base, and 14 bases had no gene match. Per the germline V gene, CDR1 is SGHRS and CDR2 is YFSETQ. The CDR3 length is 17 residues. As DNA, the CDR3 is TGCGCCAGCAGCTTGTACACAGCGACGGGGGGATCTTACGAGCAGTACTTC. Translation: CASSLYTATGGSYEQYF.